The following is a T cell receptor beta chain sequence with its context. What it binds is not known. Primed by a sample-barcoded 5' primer and a J-beta primer mix, a second PCR proceeded for about 6 to 12 cycles. Using its own MiXCR run on the 5' RACE reads, TCRdb lists one record per CDR3 protein. The sample holds approximately 1,000,000 distinct CDR3 sequences; 35% to 50% are singletons and the top ten take approximately 19%. The data were obtained in a study of blood T cells in healthy people across ages. The overall study: Per every two T cells, about one barcoded beta molecule was captured by template switching.

Study-level results: A greater number of naive CD4+ cells and higher diversity distinguished long-lived donors from aged donors.

The germline V and J ends were trimmed by 2 bases and 0 bases, with 14 bases remaining between them. The CDR3 extends over 16 amino acids. V and J are TRBV12-3 or TRBV12-4 and TRBJ2-7, with D tentatively TRBD2 (6 bases). The origin of this receptor is a woman in her sixties or seventies in good health. The sample taken for sequencing was blood. The DNA of the CDR3 is TGTGCCAGCAGTTTAAGCGGGCTAACCCTCTCCTACGAGCAGTACTTC. This sequence encodes CASSLSGLTLSYEQYF.